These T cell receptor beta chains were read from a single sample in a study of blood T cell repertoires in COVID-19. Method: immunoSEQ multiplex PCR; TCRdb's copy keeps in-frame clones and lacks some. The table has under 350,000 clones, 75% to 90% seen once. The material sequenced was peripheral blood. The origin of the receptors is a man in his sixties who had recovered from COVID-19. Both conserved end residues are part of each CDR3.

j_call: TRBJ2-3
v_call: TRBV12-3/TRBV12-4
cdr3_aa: CASSLAGVDTQYF

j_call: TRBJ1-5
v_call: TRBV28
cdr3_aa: CATSRQGGTQPQHF

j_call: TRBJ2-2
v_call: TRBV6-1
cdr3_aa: CASSGTSGGLNTGELFF

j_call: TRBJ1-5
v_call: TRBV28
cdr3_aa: CASSFGTRGNNQPQHF

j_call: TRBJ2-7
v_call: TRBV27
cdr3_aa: CASSLTWDSSYEQYF

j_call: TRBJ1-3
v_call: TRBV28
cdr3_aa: CASSPGGPGNTIYF

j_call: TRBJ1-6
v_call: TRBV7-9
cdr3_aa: CASSLGGSAHSPLHF

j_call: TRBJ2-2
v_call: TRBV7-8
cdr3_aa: CASRNTRGAGELFF

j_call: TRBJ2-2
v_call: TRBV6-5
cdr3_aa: CASSQQGAVAGELFF

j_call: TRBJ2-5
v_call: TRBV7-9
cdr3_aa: CASSLVPLPETQYF

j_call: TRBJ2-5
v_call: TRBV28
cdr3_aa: CASSPPGRVRETQYF

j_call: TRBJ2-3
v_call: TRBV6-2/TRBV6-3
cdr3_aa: CASTPPGTATDTQYF

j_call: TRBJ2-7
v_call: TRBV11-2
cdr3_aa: CASSFSTGKAYEQYF

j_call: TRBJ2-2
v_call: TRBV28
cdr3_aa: CASTSSGGGGTGELFF

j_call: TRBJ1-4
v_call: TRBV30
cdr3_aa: CAWSVSAGLGKKLFF

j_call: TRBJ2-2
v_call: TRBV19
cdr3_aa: CASSVLAGGNTGELFF

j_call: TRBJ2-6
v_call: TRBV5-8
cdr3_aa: CASSYIGQGVSGANVLTF

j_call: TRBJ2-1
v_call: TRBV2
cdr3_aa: CASSPQAPGHRGSEQFF

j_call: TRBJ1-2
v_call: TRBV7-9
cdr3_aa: CASSSGLRSYGYTF

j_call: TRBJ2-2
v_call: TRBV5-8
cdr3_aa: CASSPGLAGTFGELFF

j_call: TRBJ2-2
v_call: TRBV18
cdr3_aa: CASSPRGTGELFF

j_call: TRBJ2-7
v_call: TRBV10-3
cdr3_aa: CAIKRNSSYEQYF

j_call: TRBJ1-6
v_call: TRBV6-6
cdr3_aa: CASSQTGGENSPLHF

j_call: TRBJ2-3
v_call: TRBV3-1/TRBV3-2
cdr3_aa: CASSQPTSSRRDTQYF

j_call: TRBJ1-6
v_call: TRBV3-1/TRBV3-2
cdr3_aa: CAAGLNSPLHF

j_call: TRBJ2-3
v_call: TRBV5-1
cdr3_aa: CASSFPSGGTDTQYF

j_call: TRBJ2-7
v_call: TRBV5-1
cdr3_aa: CASRMERGSSGQYF

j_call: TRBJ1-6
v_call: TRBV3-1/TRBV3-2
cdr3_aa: CASSQRVNSPLHF

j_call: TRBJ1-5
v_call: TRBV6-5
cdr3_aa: CASSKTGDQPQHF

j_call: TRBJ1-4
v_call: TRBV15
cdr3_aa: CATSRDSPLGGEKLFF

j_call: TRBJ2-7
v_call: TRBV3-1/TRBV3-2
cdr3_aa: CASRTSGSTFYEQYF

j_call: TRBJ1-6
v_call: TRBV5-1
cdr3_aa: CASRASTGGNSPLHF

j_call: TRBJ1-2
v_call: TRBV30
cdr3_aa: CAWSAGAFGYTF

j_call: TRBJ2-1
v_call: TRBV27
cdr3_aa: CASSFFVSGINEQFF

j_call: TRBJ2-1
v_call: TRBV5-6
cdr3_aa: CASSLVSGYNEQFF

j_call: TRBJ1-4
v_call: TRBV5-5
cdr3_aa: CASRHSGQGNFLFF